This section outlines one TCR beta chain sequence together with its context. Its antigen remains unidentified. This specimen belongs to a study of brain metastases from non-small cell lung cancer. Findings and caveats of the study: Paired brain metastases and primary tumors largely shared TCR repertoires. Brain metastases had lower T-cell infiltration than primary tumors. Compared with their matched primary tumors, roughly 64% of brain metastases showed expanded T-cell clones.

TCRdb's copy holds only in-frame clones and misses some; the assay was immunoSEQ multiplex PCR. The sample lists 2,000 or so clones; roughly nine tenths were seen once. V was clipped by 2 bases and J by 4 bases, with 8 bases between them. The CDR3 runs to 12 residues. Germline CDR1 is GTSNPN and CDR2 is SVGIG (reference sequence). Material: primary lung tumor tissue. The sequence came from a donor over 35 with non-small cell lung cancer. The V gene is TRBV30, the J gene TRBJ1-1, with D perhaps TRBD1 (5 bases). CDR3 DNA sequence: TGTGCCTGGAGTCCAGGGACCACTGAAGCTTTCTTT. This translates into CAWSPGTTEAFF.